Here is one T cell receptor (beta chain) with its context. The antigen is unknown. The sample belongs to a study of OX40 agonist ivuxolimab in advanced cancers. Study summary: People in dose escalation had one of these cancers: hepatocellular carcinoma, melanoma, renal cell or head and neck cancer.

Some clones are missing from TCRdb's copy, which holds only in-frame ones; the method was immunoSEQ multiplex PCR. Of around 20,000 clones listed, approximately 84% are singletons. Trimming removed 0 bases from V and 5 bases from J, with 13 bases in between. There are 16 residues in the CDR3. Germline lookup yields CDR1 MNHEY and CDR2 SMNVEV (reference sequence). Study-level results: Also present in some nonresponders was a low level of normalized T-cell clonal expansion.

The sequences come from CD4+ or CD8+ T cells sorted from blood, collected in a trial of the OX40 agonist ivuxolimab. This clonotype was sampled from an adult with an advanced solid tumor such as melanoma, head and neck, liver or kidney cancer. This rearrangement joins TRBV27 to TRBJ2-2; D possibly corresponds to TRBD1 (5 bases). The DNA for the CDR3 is TGTGCCAGCAGTTTATCGAACCTCGGACATACCGGGGAGCTGTTTTTT. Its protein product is CASSLSNLGHTGELFF.